The 7 T cell receptor beta chains given below trace back to one sample, sequenced in a study of blood T cells in healthy people across ages. Sample-barcoded 5' priming and a J-beta primer mix drove a second PCR of about 6 to 12 cycles. TCRdb fed the 5' RACE reads into MiXCR, producing one record per CDR3 protein. The sample carries roughly 680,000 distinct CDR3 sequences, around 45% recorded once. Sequenced sample: blood. All receptors derive from a woman aged 60-70 years in good health.

The chain employs TRBV18 and TRBJ1-6; weak D call: TRBD1 (6 bases). Trimming removed 5 bases from V and 10 bases from J, with 21 bases in between. The CDR3 is 16 amino acids. Germline assignment: CDR1 KGHSH and CDR2 LQKENI. The CDR3 sequence: CASSATKQGSGSPLHF. Here the CDR3 DNA reads TGTGCCAGCTCAGCCACAAAACAGGGTTCCGGCTCACCCCTCCACTTT.

The rearrangement joins TRBV7-2 to TRBJ2-1; D might be TRBD1 or TRBD2, each matching 5 bases. From germline, CDR1 is SGHTA and CDR2 FQGNSA. The germline V and J ends were trimmed by 5 bases and 10 bases, with 12 bases remaining between them. The CDR3 sequence is 12 residues long. CDR3 coding DNA: TGTGCCAGCAGCCCCCCGGGACGAGAGCAGTTCTTC. Residues: CASSPPGREQFF.

This clonotype showed up just a few times. This chain links TRBV20-1 with TRBJ1-2, with D unclear. CDR1 and CDR2 from the germline V gene are DFQATT and SNEGSKA (reference sequence). The CDR3 contains 11 residues. V was cut by 6 bases and J by 7 bases, with 12 bases left in between. DNA of the CDR3: TGCAGTGCGTCGGCGGTAGCTGGCTACACCTTC. This sequence encodes CSASAVAGYTF.

This clonotype was observed a handful of times. The J gene is TRBJ2-7, the V gene TRBV20-1; 7 bases match TRBD2. Trimming at V came to 0 bases and at J to 0 bases, leaving 5 bases not matched to a gene. The germline V gene has CDR1 DFQATT and CDR2 SNEGSKA (reference sequence). This CDR3 spans 15 amino acids. The CDR3 sequence is CSARDPGGLSYEQYF. The CDR3 DNA reads as TGCAGTGCTAGAGATCCGGGGGGACTCTCCTACGAGCAGTACTTC.

V is TRBV3-1 and J is TRBJ2-1, with 11 bases that match TRBD2. Germline trimming cut 4 bases from V and 0 bases from J; bases unmatched to any gene: 17. In germline, CDR1 is LGHDT, CDR2 YNNKEL (reference sequence). The length of the CDR3 is 21 residues. DNA of the CDR3: TGTGCCAGCAGCCCTTTACCTGGACTAGCGGGCGCCGAATTCTCCTACAATGAGCAGTTCTTC. Protein sequence: CASSPLPGLAGAEFSYNEQFF.

This clonotype occurred a few times. J is TRBJ2-3 and V is TRBV21-1; the D call TRBD2 from the table was never checked on the DNA. TRBV21-1 counts as a pseudogene. This CDR3 is 13 amino acids long. The CDR3 coding sequence is TGTGCCAGCAGCACCCCGCTCTTAAATACGCAGTATTTT. Amino acids: CASSTPLLNTQYF.

The V gene is TRBV20-1, the J gene TRBJ1-1, with D perhaps TRBD1 (5 bases). V lost 7 bases and J lost 5, with 17 bases in between. The germline gives CDR1 DFQATT, CDR2 SNEGSKA (reference sequence). The CDR3 loop spans 13 amino acids. The CDR3 sequence: CSGDGAGQTEAFF. DNA of the CDR3: TGCAGTGGGGATGGGGCAGGGCAAACTGAAGCTTTCTTT.